Following are 32 T cell receptor beta chains from one sample sequenced in a study of cytomegalovirus exposure and HLA in healthy donors. The PCR ran on 60 Vbeta and 13 Jbeta primers. Generated by immunoSEQ multiplex PCR, the TCRdb table keeps only in-frame clones and is missing some. The repertoire includes 120,000 or so clones, roughly 72% of them detected once, and around a tenth sits in the top ten. What was sequenced was PBMCs. Every receptor here comes from a woman in her fifties or sixties in good health and CMV-seropositive.

The rearrangement uses TRBV5-1 and TRBJ1-2; 7 bases map to TRBD1. The CDR3 consists of 16 residues. The V and J ends lost 5 bases and 5 bases, in that order; junction bases with no gene match: 15. The germline V gene has CDR1 SGHRS and CDR2 YFSETQ. The CDR3 spells CASSRVSGTDFYGYTF. The CDR3 nucleotides read TGCGCCAGCAGTCGCGTCTCCGGGACAGACTTTTATGGCTACACCTTC.

The genes are TRBV14 and TRBJ1-1; possible D gene TRBD1, 6 bases. This CDR3 is built from 17 residues. V lost 2 bases and J 2 bases, leaving 18 bases between the germline ends. Germline-derived CDR1 and CDR2 are SGHDN and FVKESK. The CDR3 region is CASSQRFSGAFNTEAFF. The DNA of the CDR3 is TGTGCCAGCAGCCAACGCTTCTCAGGGGCCTTCAACACTGAAGCTTTCTTT.

The gene calls are TRBV6-1 and TRBJ2-2; D may be TRBD2 (5 bases). The CDR3 runs 17 residues. V was cut by 4 bases and J by 4 bases, with 19 bases left in between. Germline CDR1 MNHNS, CDR2 SASEGT. The CDR3 DNA reads as TGTGCCAGCAGTGTCATCGACCGGCGGGCGGGCACCGGGGAGCTGTTTTTT. This codes for CASSVIDRRAGTGELFF.

This clone was seen more than once but under ten times. The V and J genes are TRBV27 and TRBJ2-7; 11 bases fit TRBD1. CDR3 length equals 17 residues. With V trimmed by 5 bases and J by 0 bases, 9 bases remained unmatched. Germline V gene data show CDR1 as MNHEY and CDR2 as SMNVEV (reference sequence). CDR3 in DNA: TGTGCCAGCAGTCGAGACCGGGACAGGGGGTTCTCCTACGAGCAGTACTTC. Its protein product is CASSRDRDRGFSYEQYF.

This chain links TRBV4-3 with TRBJ1-4, with D tentatively TRBD1 (5 bases). V was clipped by 2 bases and J by 5 bases, with 18 bases between them. Per the germline V gene, CDR1 is LGHNA and CDR2 is YSLEER. The CDR3 has 17 residues. CDR3 amino acids: CASSQSRVGGLNEKLFF. DNA for the CDR3: TGCGCCAGCAGCCAATCAAGGGTGGGGGGTTTAAATGAAAAACTGTTTTTT.

The chain carries TRBV7-2 and TRBJ2-1; a weak D match, TRBD2 (7 bases). CDR1 and CDR2 (germline): SGHTA, FQGNSA. This CDR3 has 14 residues. Between the trimmed V and J ends, which lost 1 base and 7 bases, there was a span of 11 bases. The CDR3 nucleotides are TGTGCCAGCAGCTTAGGGGGGGGGCAAAATGAGCAGTTCTTC. Protein: CASSLGGGQNEQFF.

V usage is TRBV4-3 and J usage is TRBJ2-5; tentative D call: TRBD1 (6 bases). V lost 0 bases, J lost 1 base, and 18 bases lay in between. The CDR3 extends over 18 amino acids. Germline V gives CDR1 LGHNA, CDR2 YSLEER. The CDR3: CASSQDGWGHSAQETQYF. As DNA, the CDR3 is TGCGCCAGCAGCCAAGATGGGTGGGGACACAGCGCCCAAGAGACCCAGTACTTC.

This clone was detected only once. The gene calls are TRBV7-6 and TRBJ1-1; D unresolved. Germline CDR1 SGHVS, CDR2 FNYEAQ. Trimming pared 3 bases from V and 1 base from J, leaving 9 bases between. The CDR3 consists of 14 residues. CDR3 nucleotides: TGTGCCAGCAGCTTCGGGGAGGCGAACACTGAAGCTTTCTTT. It yields the protein CASSFGEANTEAFF.

The chain joins TRBV7-2 to TRBJ2-7, with TRBD1 matching over 9 bases. CDR3 length: 14 residues. Germline V gene sequence: CDR1 SGHTA, CDR2 FQGNSA. V was pared by 3 bases and J by 5 bases, with 5 bases of the junction left unmatched. CDR3 sequence: CASSFTGGRDEQYF. In DNA form, the CDR3 reads TGTGCCAGCAGCTTTACAGGGGGCCGTGACGAGCAGTACTTC.

This chain links TRBV29-1 with TRBJ2-1; TRBD1 aligns across 12 bases. The CDR3 extends over 15 amino acids. V shed 7 bases, J shed 8 bases, and the junction held 12 bases outside the gene matches. Germline CDR1 reads SQVTM; CDR2 reads ANQGSEA. The CDR3 region is CSAAGQGARSDEQFF. As DNA, the CDR3 is TGCAGCGCCGCGGGACAGGGGGCGCGTTCTGATGAGCAGTTCTTC.

This clone was seen a handful of times. This same CDR3 is encoded by further DNA sequences in the sample. This sequence joins TRBV28 and TRBJ2-7, with 7 bases that match TRBD2. The CDR3 extends over 12 amino acids. V trimming: 3 bases; J trimming: 5 bases; junction bases outside the gene matches: 1. The germline V gene encodes CDR1 MDHEN and CDR2 SYDVKM. CDR3 protein: CASSLGGDEQYF. Written as DNA, the CDR3 is TGTGCCAGCAGTTTGGGAGGGGACGAGCAGTACTTC.

The sample holds a few counts of this clone. The CDR3 DNA is TGTGCCAGCAGCTTGGGTAGAGAGGCTTTCTTT. Translated: CASSLGREAFF. The chain couples TRBV5-4 to TRBJ1-1; D is undetermined. Germline assignment: CDR1 SGHNT and CDR2 YYREEE (reference sequence). This CDR3 contains 11 residues. V was shortened by 0 bases and J by 11 bases, with 8 bases between the two germline ends.

The chain uses TRBV28 and TRBJ2-7; possibly TRBD1 for D (6 bases). The germline V and J ends were trimmed by 6 bases and 3 bases, with 9 bases remaining between them. This CDR3 spans 12 amino acids. Germline CDR1 MDHEN, CDR2 SYDVKM. CDR3: CASSKTGYEQYF. The CDR3 DNA follows: TGTGCCAGCAGCAAGACAGGCTACGAGCAGTACTTC.

The chain recombines TRBV28 with TRBJ1-4, with TRBD1 matching 8 bases. This CDR3 has 20 amino acids. Germline V lookup: CDR1 MDHEN, CDR2 SYDVKM. V lost 5 bases, J lost 0 bases, and 17 bases stayed unmatched. The CDR3 bases are TGTGCCAGCAGTACACATCCAGGGGGCGGTCAAATTCCAACTAATGAAAAACTGTTTTTT. It yields the protein CASSTHPGGGQIPTNEKLFF.

The rearrangement joins TRBV19 to TRBJ1-4, with TRBD1 identical over 9 bases. Germline V CDR1 and CDR2: LNHDA, SQIVND (reference sequence). This CDR3 comprises 16 residues. V was pared by 6 bases and J by 4 bases, with 9 bases of the junction left unmatched. The CDR3 is CASRPDHRGLNEKLFF. CDR3 sequence (DNA): TGTGCCAGTAGACCAGACCACAGGGGGCTTAATGAAAAACTGTTTTTT.

J is TRBJ1-1 and V is TRBV19, with D hard to call. The CDR3 consists of 13 residues. V was clipped by 3 bases and J by 0 bases, with 5 bases between them. Germline CDR1 reads LNHDA; CDR2 reads SQIVND (reference sequence). CDR3 sequence (DNA): TGTGCCAGTAGTATTCAAATGAACACTGAAGCTTTCTTT. Translated: CASSIQMNTEAFF.

This sequence joins TRBV19 and TRBJ2-1; tentatively, D is TRBD2 (5 bases). Between the trimmed V and J ends, which lost 6 bases and 9 bases, there was a span of 12 bases. Germline V gene sequence: CDR1 LNHDA, CDR2 SQIVND (reference sequence). This CDR3 is built from 12 residues. The CDR3 DNA follows: TGTGCCAGTAGGCTCGGGAAGGGTGAGCAGTTCTTC. It yields the protein CASRLGKGEQFF. Supplemented by reference TRBV19 and TRBJ2-1, the full variable domain reads DGGITQSPKYLFRKEGQNVTLSCEQNLNHDAMYWYRQDPGQGLRLIYYSQIVNDFQKGDIAEGYSVSREKKESFPLTVTSAQKNPTAFYLCASRLGKGEQFFGPGTRLTVL.

The chain carries TRBV14 and TRBJ2-5; TRBD2 is a possible D gene (5 bases). CDR3 length equals 14 residues. V gave up 0 bases and J gave up 9 bases, with 14 bases separating them. Germline loops: CDR1 SGHDN, CDR2 FVKESK. The CDR3, as DNA: TGTGCCAGCAGCCAAGATGCGGCAGCGGCGGCCCAGTACTTC. As protein: CASSQDAAAAAQYF.

The chain links TRBV5-1 to TRBJ1-2; tentatively, D is TRBD1 (6 bases). V shed 3 bases and J shed 8 bases, with 20 bases lying between them. Germline CDR1 reads SGHRS; CDR2 reads YFSETQ. This CDR3 spans 15 amino acids. Here the CDR3 reads CASSSGNTGTWGYTF. The CDR3 coding sequence is TGCGCCAGCAGCTCGGGGAACACAGGGACCTGGGGCTACACCTTC.

The chain has TRBV15 and TRBJ2-5; D ambiguous. The J call may be incorrect, as the DNA end agrees better with TRBJ2-7. Germline CDR1 LNHNV, CDR2 YYDKDF (reference sequence). CDR3 length: 14 amino acids. The CDR3 sequence: CATSRDRQTYEQYF. The CDR3 DNA is TGTGCCACCAGCAGAGACAGGCAAACCTACGAGCAGTACTTC.

V gene TRBV5-1 combines with J gene TRBJ2-3; 11 nucleotides align to TRBD2. CDR3 length: 18 amino acids. Germline V gives CDR1 SGHRS, CDR2 YFSETQ. V lost 4 bases, J lost 2 bases, and 12 bases stayed unmatched. The CDR3 here is CASSRDHLAGGNTDTQYF. CDR3 bases: TGCGCCAGCAGCCGGGATCATCTAGCGGGGGGAAACACAGATACGCAGTATTTT.

This chain joins TRBV30 and TRBJ1-5; D is unresolved. Trimming shortened V by 3 bases and J by 3 bases, and 15 bases separated the two germline ends. The germline CDR1 and CDR2 sequences are GTSNPN and SVGIG (reference sequence). The CDR3 totals 15 residues. The CDR3 is CAWSENLGVNQPQHF. The CDR3 DNA is TGTGCCTGGAGCGAAAATCTAGGCGTCAATCAGCCCCAGCATTTT.

This clone was counted a few times. V usage is TRBV12-5 and J usage is TRBJ1-2, with D possibly being TRBD1 (6 bases). This CDR3 comprises 16 residues. Germline CDR1 LGHNT, CDR2 FRNRAP. Deletions cut 0 bases from V and 0 bases from J, with 11 bases between. The CDR3 loop is CASGLVQGVTNYGYTF. CDR3 nucleotides: TGTGCTAGTGGTTTGGTACAGGGAGTTACTAACTATGGCTACACCTTC.

V usage is TRBV7-6 and J usage is TRBJ1-1, with D uncertain. The CDR3 has 13 amino acids. The germline gives CDR1 SGHVS, CDR2 FNYEAQ. Between the trimmed V and J ends, which lost 5 bases and 2 bases, there was a span of 9 bases. CDR3 DNA sequence: TGTGCCAGCAGCCAACAGAGAAACACTGAAGCTTTCTTT. Encoded protein: CASSQQRNTEAFF. The full variable domain, its missing parts supplied by reference TRBV7-6 and TRBJ1-1, is GAGVSQSPRYKVTKRGQDVALRCDPISGHVSLYWYRQALGQGPEFLTYFNYEAQQDKSGLPNDRFSAERPEGSISTLTIQRTEQRDSAMYRCASSQQRNTEAFFGQGTRLTVV.

The CDR3 here is CASSYSTGIRAFF. In DNA, the CDR3 is TGTGCCAGCAGTTACTCGACAGGGATTCGCGCTTTCTTT. The gene calls are TRBV6-5 and TRBJ1-1; 7 positions agree with TRBD1. V was clipped by 0 bases and J by 11 bases; unmatched bases: 6. The CDR3 covers 13 residues. Germline CDR1 is MNHEY and CDR2 is SVGAGI.

The chain has TRBV18 and TRBJ1-5, with TRBD1 matching over 7 bases. The CDR3 sequence is 17 residues long. Germline V gene sequence: CDR1 KGHSH, CDR2 LQKENI. V lost 1 base, J lost 0 bases, and 6 bases stayed unmatched. The CDR3 sequence: CASSPRQGDHSNQPQHF. CDR3 bases: TGTGCCAGCTCACCACGACAGGGCGATCATAGCAATCAGCCCCAGCATTTT.

The V gene is TRBV29-1, the J gene TRBJ1-2; 8 bases map to TRBD1. This CDR3 comprises 12 residues. The junction had 4 bases not matched to a gene; V was cut back by 6 bases and J by 4 bases. Per the germline V gene, CDR1 is SQVTM and CDR2 is ANQGSEA. The CDR3 loop is CSVGTGGYGYTF. In DNA, the CDR3 is TGCAGCGTGGGGACAGGAGGCTATGGCTACACCTTC.

The chain links TRBV11-2 to TRBJ2-7; no definite D call. Trimming pared 6 bases from V and 6 bases from J, leaving 15 bases between. Per the germline V gene, CDR1 is SGHAT and CDR2 is FQNNGV. The CDR3 has 13 residues. The CDR3 DNA reads TGTGCCAGCAGGGATCGCGGATCCGGCGAGCAGTACTTC. Translation gives CASRDRGSGEQYF.

V gene TRBV5-1 combines with J gene TRBJ1-4; the match to TRBD1 covers 11 bases. V shed 3 bases, J shed 8 bases, and the junction held 6 bases outside the gene matches. This CDR3 is 15 amino acids long. Germline CDR1 is SGHRS and CDR2 is YFSETQ. In DNA form, the CDR3 reads TGCGCCAGCAGCTATGGACAGGGGGCCGGCGAAAAACTGTTTTTT. Its translation is CASSYGQGAGEKLFF.

This clone came up once. The chain joins TRBV7-8 to TRBJ1-2, with D perhaps matching TRBD1 (6 bases). V gave up 4 bases and J gave up 4 bases, with 13 bases separating them. The CDR3 extends over 14 amino acids. Germline CDR1 reads SGHVS; CDR2 reads FQNEAQ. CDR3 region: CASSSTGQAYGYTF. The CDR3 bases are TGTGCCAGCAGCTCTACAGGGCAGGCCTATGGCTACACCTTC.

V is TRBV21-1 and J is TRBJ2-1; the table's D call, TRBD1, was not checked against the DNA. TRBV21-1 is designated a pseudogene. This CDR3 region has 16 residues. CDR3 protein: CASSKRKGDSYNEQFF. The CDR3 DNA follows: TGTGCCAGCAGCAAAAGGAAAGGGGACTCCTACAATGAGCAGTTCTTC.

This chain uses TRBV25-1 with TRBJ1-1; TRBD1 agrees at 8 bases. The CDR3 has 16 residues. Germline loops: CDR1 MGHDK, CDR2 SYGVNS. Germline trimming cut 1 base from V and 1 base from J; bases unmatched to any gene: 5. CDR3 region: CASSELTGGKNTEAFF. CDR3 nucleotide sequence: TGTGCCAGCAGTGAATTAACAGGGGGAAAGAACACTGAAGCTTTCTTT.